This T cell receptor beta chain comes out of a study of T cells in Graves' hyperthyroidism and ophthalmopathy. Germline loops: CDR1 SEHNR, CDR2 FQNEAQ (reference sequence). Deletions cut 4 bases from V and 4 bases from J, with 10 bases between. The CDR3 has 13 amino acids. Amplification of TCR beta CDR3 regions was performed using RNA transcripts as template. HTBI primers were used for first-round RT-PCR of the TCR CDR3. TCRdb ran MiXCR on the multiplex PCR reads and lists one entry per CDR3 protein. The sample lists 450,000 to 700,000 distinct CDR3 sequences, around 42% occurring once. Findings and caveats of the study: Progression to ophthalmopathy was predicted a median of approximately 6.4 months early. A model built on 13 V-J features separated ophthalmopathy from stable hyperthyroidism.

Clinicians diagnosed patients from clinical symptoms, serum thyroxine and TRAb, thyroid ultrasound and orbital computed tomography. In regard to this clonotype: Antigen: not known.

This receptor was obtained from an adult woman with Graves' disease, either hyperthyroidism or ophthalmopathy (not recorded which). The genes are TRBV7-9 and TRBJ1-1, with TRBD1 as a possible D gene (6 bases). The source material was peripheral blood or thyroid tissue (not recorded which). In nucleotides, the CDR3 is TGTGCCAGCAGCTCAGGGGCTTCCACTGAAGCTTTCTTT. The encoded protein is CASSSGASTEAFF.